This TCR beta chain was obtained from a study of shared clonotypes between healthy human individuals. As regards this clone: What it binds is not known.

Study-wide results and caveats: Investigators expected sequencing depth to affect clonotype sharing among donors. Sampling involved blood alone; tissue repertoires likely differ. Shared clonotypes across all four donors exceeded non-shared ones in generation probability.

Looked up from germline, CDR1 is ENHRY and CDR2 is SYGVKD. This CDR3 has 13 amino acids. Trimming stripped 10 bases from V and 5 bases from J, with 17 bases between. Some clones are missing from TCRdb's copy, which holds only in-frame ones; the method was immunoSEQ multiplex PCR. The data hold approximately 2.5 million clones, with around 90% observed a single time. A CD45RA-negative memory subset and a CD45RA+ naive subset were separated from the CD4+ cells. The chain uses TRBV10-3 and TRBJ1-2, with D tentatively TRBD1 (5 bases). This clonotype was obtained from a man between 18 and 29 years old in good health. Sequenced sample: naive CD4+ T cells sorted from blood. Described subset: CD45RA+ positively selected. In DNA form, the CDR3 reads TGTGCCAGTACCGGGACCCACGATTATGGCTACACCTTC. It translates to CASTGTHDYGYTF.